The 25 T cell receptor beta chains in this list originate from one sample, sequenced in a study of blood T cell repertoires in COVID-19. The repertoire was sequenced with immunoSEQ multiplex PCR; TCRdb's copy has only in-frame clones and lacks some. This sample has 250,000 or so clones, with 85% to 90% found just once. Material: PBMCs or T cells enriched from blood (not recorded which). These receptor sequences come from a woman in her twenties or thirties with acute COVID-19.

The V gene is TRBV6-5, the J gene TRBJ2-2; D ambiguous. The germline gives CDR1 MNHEY, CDR2 SVGAGI. The CDR3 covers 14 residues. V was cut by 8 bases and J by 0 bases, with 10 bases left in between. CDR3 bases: TGTGCCAGCCAAAGCCAGGCGAACACCGGGGAGCTGTTTTTT. Translated: CASQSQANTGELFF.

This clone has just a few counts. The rearrangement joins TRBV4-3 to TRBJ2-1; 7 nucleotides align to TRBD2. The CDR3 is made up of 16 amino acids. Germline CDR1 LGHNA, CDR2 YSLEER. The ends lost 0 bases at V and 9 bases at J; junction bases unmatched: 11. The CDR3 region is CASSQDRTGGGFEQFF. The CDR3 bases are TGCGCCAGCAGCCAAGATCGAACGGGAGGTGGCTTTGAGCAGTTCTTC.

The CDR3 protein is CASSPRTPGQVFYEQYF. The CDR3 DNA follows: TGTGCCAGCAGCCCAAGGACGCCGGGACAGGTTTTCTACGAGCAGTACTTC. The rearrangement uses TRBV5-5 and TRBJ2-7; 8 nucleotides line up with TRBD1. The trim removed 4 bases at V and 3 bases at J, leaving 15 bases unmatched. Germline V gene data show CDR1 as SGHKS and CDR2 as YYEKEE (reference sequence). The length of the CDR3 is 17 residues.

V usage is TRBV29-1 and J usage is TRBJ2-3; the D is unclear. The CDR3 sequence is 12 residues long. Germline V lookup: CDR1 SQVTM, CDR2 ANQGSEA. V dropped 5 bases and J dropped 1 base, with 7 bases sitting between them. This CDR3 reads CSVLARTDTQYF. As DNA, the CDR3 is TGCAGCGTTTTGGCCCGCACAGATACGCAGTATTTT.

The V call is TRBV19, the J call TRBJ2-1, with 8 bases matching TRBD1. The CDR3 is 12 residues long. Germline loops: CDR1 LNHDA, CDR2 SQIVND (reference sequence). With V trimmed by 6 bases and J by 7 bases, 2 bases remained unmatched. In nucleotides, the CDR3 is TGTGCCAGTAGGGGGGACAGGAATGAGCAGTTCTTC. Its protein is CASRGDRNEQFF.

This CDR3 is CATSGLGGLGGSTYNEQFF. The DNA of the CDR3 is TGTGCCACCAGTGGGCTCGGAGGTCTTGGCGGGAGTACCTACAATGAGCAGTTCTTC. The rearrangement links TRBV24-1 to TRBJ2-1; 7 nucleotides match TRBD2. Germline V lookup: CDR1 KGHDR, CDR2 SFDVKD. The CDR3 extends over 19 amino acids. After removal of 5 bases from V and 2 bases from J, the junction contained 17 bases not matched to a gene.

V gene TRBV18 combines with J gene TRBJ2-5, with 13 bases that match TRBD2. Germline V gives CDR1 KGHSH, CDR2 LQKENI. This CDR3 is 18 amino acids long. V was clipped by 2 bases and J by 4 bases; unmatched bases: 10. The CDR3 DNA is TGTGCCAGCTCACCATGGACTAGCGGGAGACCCAAACGAGAGACCCAGTACTTC. Encoded protein: CASSPWTSGRPKRETQYF.

The chain uses TRBV9 and TRBJ2-7; maybe TRBD2 (5 bases). V dropped 3 bases and J dropped 5 bases, with 9 bases sitting between them. The CDR3 sequence is 12 residues long. Germline V lookup: CDR1 SGDLS, CDR2 YYNGEE. As DNA, the CDR3 is TGTGCCAGCAGCGCAACGGGAAACGAGCAGTACTTC. Translation: CASSATGNEQYF.

The J gene is TRBJ2-1, the V gene TRBV4-3; tentatively, D is TRBD2 (5 bases). V lost 5 bases to trimming and J lost 8 bases, with 13 bases between them. CDR1 LGHNA and CDR2 YSLEER come from the germline V gene. This CDR3 comprises 13 residues. The CDR3 here is CASSYAKGDEQFF. The CDR3 DNA sequence: TGCGCCAGCAGCTACGCTAAGGGAGATGAGCAGTTCTTC.

The chain is built from TRBV28 and TRBJ2-7; TRBD2 agrees at 7 bases. The V gene end was trimmed by 3 bases and the J gene end by 0 bases; junction bases not matched to a gene: 2. The CDR3 totals 14 residues. CDR1 MDHEN and CDR2 SYDVKM come from the germline V gene. The CDR3 region is CASSFGLDSYEQYF. Written as DNA, the CDR3 is TGTGCCAGCAGTTTTGGACTAGACTCCTACGAGCAGTACTTC. The entire variable domain, with the rest obtained from reference TRBV28 and TRBJ2-7, is as follows: DVKVTQSSRYLVKRTGEKVFLECVQDMDHENMFWYRQDPGLGLRLIYFSYDVKMKEKGDIPEGYSVSREKKERFSLILESASTNQTSMYLCASSFGLDSYEQYFGPGTRLTVT.

V usage is TRBV27 and J usage is TRBJ2-1, with 9 bases that match TRBD2. From germline, CDR1 is MNHEY and CDR2 SMNVEV (reference sequence). Losses at the gene ends were 2 bases for V and 3 bases for J; bases not matched to a gene: 2. The length of the CDR3 is 15 residues. CDR3 nucleotides: TGTGCCAGCAGTTTAGCGGGAGGGCTCTACAATGAGCAGTTCTTC. Protein: CASSLAGGLYNEQFF.

This rearrangement joins TRBV6-1 to TRBJ1-4; D is unclear. Between the trimmed V and J ends, which lost 2 bases and 2 bases, there was a span of 9 bases. The CDR3 length is 15 residues. CDR1 is MNHNS, CDR2 SASEGT, per germline. In nucleotides, the CDR3 is TGTGCCAGCAGTGAATTACGAGGCACTAATGAAAAACTGTTTTTT. Translated: CASSELRGTNEKLFF.

V gene TRBV10-3 combines with J gene TRBJ1-5; D gene unclear. V lost 2 bases to trimming and J lost 4 bases, with 12 bases between them. The CDR3 extends over 15 amino acids. Per germline, CDR1 ENHRY and CDR2 SYGVKD. The CDR3 DNA reads TGTGCCATCAGTGAGCAGGTGAGCGGAAATCAGCCCCAGCATTTT. Protein sequence: CAISEQVSGNQPQHF.

This chain links TRBV19 with TRBJ2-1; 7 bases are shared with TRBD2. The V and J ends lost 3 bases and 5 bases, in that order; junction bases with no gene match: 7. This CDR3 region has 15 residues. Germline loops: CDR1 LNHDA, CDR2 SQIVND (reference sequence). This CDR3 reads CASSIGRGMNNEQFF. CDR3 bases: TGTGCCAGTAGTATCGGGCGGGGGATGAACAATGAGCAGTTCTTC.

This clone came up once. The rearrangement uses TRBV5-1 and TRBJ2-3, with D perhaps matching TRBD2 (6 bases). The CDR3 is made up of 14 amino acids. CDR1 SGHRS and CDR2 YFSETQ come from the germline V gene. The germline V and J ends were trimmed by 5 bases and 3 bases, with 13 bases remaining between them. The DNA of the CDR3 is TGCGCCAGCAGTGGTGGAGGAGGGACAGATACGCAGTATTTT. It encodes CASSGGGGTDTQYF.

The chain combines TRBV27 with TRBJ2-7, with 12 bases fitting TRBD2. This CDR3 has 17 residues. Germline V gene sequence: CDR1 MNHEY, CDR2 SMNVEV (reference sequence). V was clipped by 5 bases and J by 4 bases; unmatched bases: 12. The CDR3, as DNA: TGTGCCAGCAGTCCCTCCCCGACTAGCGGGAGATCTTACGAGCAGTACTTC. Translating gives CASSPSPTSGRSYEQYF.

A note on this clone: Sequence at one end of the junction differs from germline and may be a read error. The gene calls are TRBV4-1 and TRBJ2-5, with D maybe TRBD1 (6 bases). CDR1 is MGHRA and CDR2 is YSYEKL in the germline V gene. The CDR3 spans 13 residues. CDR3 amino acids: CASSRVGQVTQYF. CDR3 bases: TGCGCCAGCAGCCGCGTGGGACAAGTGACCCAGTACTTC.

The chain has TRBV19 and TRBJ1-2; D gene ambiguous. Germline CDR1 LNHDA, CDR2 SQIVND (reference sequence). The CDR3 sequence is 14 residues long. V gave up 1 base and J gave up 9 bases, with 15 bases separating them. The CDR3 DNA follows: TGTGCCAGTAGTATAGGAAACGGCGGTGAGAGCTACACCTTC. Translating gives CASSIGNGGESYTF.

The V call is TRBV6-2 or TRBV6-3, the J call TRBJ2-1; no clear D. The length of the CDR3 is 13 residues. Trimming removed 2 bases at V and 5 bases at J, with 7 bases between. Germline CDR1 reads MNHEY; CDR2 reads SVGEGT. The CDR3 sequence: CASSYRSDNEQFF. CDR3 nucleotides: TGTGCCAGCAGTTACCGCAGCGACAATGAGCAGTTCTTC.

The DNA for the CDR3 is TGTGCCAGCAGTAAAACAGGGGGCGCCTTTAACTATGGCTACACCTTC. Protein product: CASSKTGGAFNYGYTF. The V and J genes are TRBV28 and TRBJ1-2; 9 nucleotides line up with TRBD1. The CDR3 is 16 residues long. Trimming took 5 bases from V and 1 from J; bases not matched to a gene: 8. Per germline, CDR1 MDHEN and CDR2 SYDVKM.

CDR3 region: CASSEFPGQGAPYEQYF. DNA of the CDR3: TGCGCCAGCAGTGAGTTCCCGGGACAGGGGGCACCTTACGAGCAGTACTTC. The chain uses TRBV10-1 and TRBJ2-7; 12 positions match TRBD1. The CDR3 has 17 amino acids. V dropped 1 base and J dropped 4; count of bases not matched to a gene: 8. Germline values: CDR1 WNHNN, CDR2 SYGVQD (reference sequence).

The sample holds one count of this clone. The V call is TRBV27, the J call TRBJ2-3, with 7 bases matching TRBD2. V lost 5 bases, J lost 0 bases, and 5 bases stayed unmatched. The CDR3 totals 15 residues. Germline values: CDR1 MNHEY, CDR2 SMNVEV (reference sequence). For the CDR3, the DNA is TGTGCCAGCAGTCGTCTAGCGGAGAGCACAGATACGCAGTATTTT. Amino acid sequence: CASSRLAESTDTQYF.

The chain recombines TRBV12-3 or TRBV12-4 with TRBJ2-1; D is possibly TRBD2 (6 bases). V lost 3 bases and J lost 6, with 9 bases in between. CDR3 size: 13 residues. The CDR3 DNA reads as TGTGCCAGCAGTTTTCTAGCGATCAATGAGCAGTTCTTC. Protein: CASSFLAINEQFF.

The chain employs TRBV15 and TRBJ2-1; 10 bases fit TRBD2. Germline V gives CDR1 LNHNV, CDR2 YYDKDF (reference sequence). This CDR3 comprises 16 residues. J gave up 9 bases and V 3 bases, and 11 bases lay outside the gene matches. The CDR3 sequence: CATSRGLAGEKGEQFF. DNA of the CDR3: TGTGCCACCAGCAGGGGGCTAGCGGGAGAGAAAGGTGAGCAGTTCTTC.

The genes are TRBV7-8 and TRBJ1-6, with D perhaps matching TRBD1 (6 bases). Trimming took 0 bases from V and 8 from J, leaving 11 bases between them. This CDR3 spans 15 amino acids. Germline values: CDR1 SGHVS, CDR2 FQNEAQ. Here the CDR3 DNA reads TGTGCCAGCAGCTTAGCCGGGACATCCCATTCACCCCTCCACTTT. It translates to CASSLAGTSHSPLHF.